This TCR beta chain was profiled in a study of shared clonotypes between healthy human individuals. Study-level findings and limits: In the sorted subsets, rarefaction showed sequencing was incomplete despite large depth.

CD4+ cells underwent separation, giving CD45RA+ naive and CD45RA-negative memory subsets. V was pared by 4 bases and J by 6 bases, with 2 bases of the junction left unmatched. Germline V gives CDR1 SGHTS, CDR2 YDEGEE. This CDR3 has 14 amino acids. The assay was immunoSEQ multiplex PCR, and TCRdb's table has in-frame clones only and misses some. In the table there are more than 1,200,000 clones, 98% of which are singletons. In the case of this clone: Its antigen remains unidentified.

The origin of this receptor is a man aged 25 to 45 in good health. Sequencing was carried out using naive CD4+ T cells sorted from blood. Subset indicated: CD45RA+ positively selected. V gene TRBV5-8 combines with J gene TRBJ2-2, with 11 nucleotides matching TRBD2. Here the CDR3 DNA reads TGTGCCAGCAGCCTGGGACTAGCGGCCGGGGAGCTGTTTTTT. Protein product: CASSLGLAAGELFF. The whole variable domain, remainder taken from reference TRBV5-8 and TRBJ2-2, is EAGVTQSPTHLIKTRGQQATLRCSPISGHTSVYWYQQALGLGLQFLLWYDEGEERNRGNFPPRFSGRQFPNYSSELNVNALELEDSALYLCASSLGLAAGELFFGEGSRLTVL.